Detailed here is one TCR beta chain. The sample originates from a study of cytomegalovirus exposure and HLA in healthy donors. Sequenced by immunoSEQ multiplex PCR; TCRdb stores in-frame clones only, minus some. The top ten hold roughly 2.1% of the sample, which has about 84,000 clones, roughly 88% seen once. The donors were part of the roughly 120-subject validation cohort, which stood apart from the approximately 670-subject first cohort. The CDR3 consists of 16 residues. Germline CDR1 MNHEY, CDR2 SVGAGI. The ends lost 4 bases at V and 3 bases at J; junction bases unmatched: 6. The TCR was taken from a man under 40 in good health and CMV-seronegative. This chain connects TRBV6-5 to TRBJ1-4, with TRBD1 matching 9 bases. The sequencing sample was made of PBMCs. CDR3 DNA sequence: TGTGCCAGCAGTTCACTTAGGGACAGGGCTAATGAAAAACTGTTTTTT. Translation gives CASSSLRDRANEKLFF.